These 32 T cell receptor beta chains originate from one sample sequenced in a study of blood T cell repertoires in COVID-19. TCRdb's copy holds only in-frame clones and misses some; the assay was immunoSEQ multiplex PCR. Here the sample spans 350,000 to 450,000 clones, about 90% being singletons. Sample: peripheral blood. The receptor set was obtained from a woman aged 60 to 75 with COVID-19, enrolled during active disease.

The chain has TRBV18 and TRBJ1-2; D possibly corresponds to TRBD1 (6 bases). Germline CDR1 reads KGHSH; CDR2 reads LQKENI. Trimming took off 6 bases at V and 0 bases at J, with 11 bases between the two ends. This CDR3 has 14 residues. CDR3 protein: CASSQTGPNYGYTF. DNA for the CDR3: TGTGCCAGCTCTCAGACAGGCCCTAACTATGGCTACACCTTC.

The chain links TRBV28 to TRBJ2-3; D is uncertain. Per the germline V gene, CDR1 is MDHEN and CDR2 is SYDVKM. V was shortened by 1 base and J by 1 base, with 6 bases between the two germline ends. The CDR3 has 14 residues. The chain's CDR3 is CASSLSPGTDTQYF. CDR3 bases: TGTGCCAGCAGTTTATCCCCGGGCACAGATACGCAGTATTTT.

This clone was seen just once. This chain connects TRBV7-2 to TRBJ2-1; 10 nucleotides align to TRBD2. After removal of 2 bases from V and 4 bases from J, the junction contained 2 bases not matched to a gene. The germline V gene has CDR1 SGHTA and CDR2 FQGNSA. The length of the CDR3 is 15 residues. CDR3 region: CASSLLAGAYNEQFF. CDR3 DNA sequence: TGTGCCAGCAGCTTACTAGCGGGGGCATACAATGAGCAGTTCTTC.

V and J are TRBV5-8 and TRBJ2-2; TRBD1 is a possible D gene (6 bases). Looked up from germline, CDR1 is SGHTS and CDR2 is YDEGEE. The CDR3 is 15 amino acids. V lost 4 bases and J 0 bases, leaving 10 bases between the germline ends. The DNA for the CDR3 is TGTGCCAGCAGCCGACAGGCGTCGAACACCGGGGAGCTGTTTTTT. It translates to CASSRQASNTGELFF.

The V and J genes are TRBV2 and TRBJ1-1; D gene ambiguous. The ends were cut back, 8 bases at V and 1 base at J, with 11 bases in the middle. CDR3 size: 13 residues. Germline CDR1 SNHLY, CDR2 FYNNEI. The CDR3 bases are TGTGCCAGCGGGCTTGTGCCGAACACTGAAGCTTTCTTT. Its protein is CASGLVPNTEAFF.

The V gene is TRBV7-3, the J gene TRBJ2-1; the match to TRBD2 covers 8 bases. Germline V gene sequence: CDR1 SGHTA, CDR2 FQGTGA. The CDR3 extends over 15 amino acids. Germline trimming cut 2 bases from V and 6 bases from J; bases unmatched to any gene: 6. The CDR3: CASSLRGGIRNEQFF. The DNA of the CDR3 is TGTGCCAGCAGCTTACGGGGGGGTATACGCAATGAGCAGTTCTTC.

This sequence joins TRBV30 and TRBJ1-1; possible D gene TRBD1, 5 bases. The V gene lost 5 bases and the J gene lost 1 base, with 8 bases spanning the gap. The germline V gene has CDR1 GTSNPN and CDR2 SVGIG (reference sequence). The CDR3 extends over 12 amino acids. The CDR3 DNA follows: TGTGCCTGGGACAGTGCGAACACTGAAGCTTTCTTT. This sequence encodes CAWDSANTEAFF.

This sequence joins TRBV10-3 and TRBJ2-2; the match to TRBD1 covers 7 bases. Trimming at V came to 7 bases and at J to 0 bases, leaving 2 bases not matched to a gene. The CDR3 is 14 residues long. Germline V gene data show CDR1 as ENHRY and CDR2 as SYGVKD. CDR3 nucleotide sequence: TGTGCCATCACCGGGACAGCGAACACCGGGGAGCTGTTTTTT. Translation gives CAITGTANTGELFF.

The chain employs TRBV4-1 and TRBJ2-5, with 9 bases fitting TRBD1. The CDR3 spans 18 residues. V lost 1 base to trimming and J lost 1 base; unmatched junction nucleotides: 10. Looked up from germline, CDR1 is MGHRA and CDR2 is YSYEKL. CDR3 sequence reads: CASSQVGGTGTSQETQYF. The CDR3 DNA follows: TGCGCCAGCAGCCAAGTGGGCGGGACAGGGACCTCCCAAGAGACCCAGTACTTC.

The rearrangement links TRBV6-4 to TRBJ2-3; 12 bases fit TRBD2. The V segment lost 7 bases and the J segment 6 bases; nucleotides outside the gene matches: 8. This CDR3 region has 15 residues. Germline loops: CDR1 MRHNA, CDR2 SNTAGT. This chain's CDR3 is CASNSSGGARDTQYF. The CDR3 DNA reads TGTGCCAGCAACTCTAGCGGGGGGGCGAGGGATACGCAGTATTTT.

The chain employs TRBV6-5 and TRBJ2-1; tentatively, D is TRBD2 (5 bases). V was cut by 7 bases and J by 8 bases, with 15 bases left in between. The CDR3 loop spans 13 amino acids. Germline V gene sequence: CDR1 MNHEY, CDR2 SVGAGI. CDR3: CASTPGGRDEQFF. DNA for the CDR3: TGTGCCAGCACCCCCGGAGGCCGCGATGAGCAGTTCTTC.

V gene TRBV19 combines with J gene TRBJ1-2; 9 bases fit TRBD1. This CDR3 contains 14 residues. V was pared by 7 bases and J by 7 bases, with 10 bases of the junction left unmatched. Per the germline V gene, CDR1 is LNHDA and CDR2 is SQIVND (reference sequence). The CDR3 loop is CASTGGQGMGGYTF. The DNA for the CDR3 is TGTGCCAGTACCGGGGGACAGGGAATGGGTGGCTACACCTTC.

Only a few counts were recorded for this clone. The chain carries TRBV2 and TRBJ2-2; 8 bases are shared with TRBD1. This CDR3 comprises 14 residues. Trimming cost V 8 bases and J 1 base; bases outside gene matches: 3. Germline V gene data show CDR1 as SNHLY and CDR2 as FYNNEI. The DNA for the CDR3 is TGTGCCAGCGGGACAGGTGTGAACACCGGGGAGCTGTTTTTT. Translated: CASGTGVNTGELFF.

This sequence joins TRBV28 and TRBJ2-3; 9 bases are shared with TRBD2. Germline V gene sequence: CDR1 MDHEN, CDR2 SYDVKM. CDR3 length equals 15 residues. V lost 5 bases, J lost 2 bases, and 5 bases stayed unmatched. The CDR3 here is CASSTLAGITDTQYF. Written as DNA, the CDR3 is TGTGCCAGCAGTACCCTAGCGGGGATCACAGATACGCAGTATTTT.

The chain links TRBV28 to TRBJ2-7; TRBD1 matches 11 bases. CDR1 and CDR2 (germline): MDHEN, SYDVKM. Unmatched junction bases numbered 10, after V lost 8 bases and J lost 7 bases. The length of the CDR3 is 14 residues. CDR3 sequence: CASGTGQGVREQYF. In DNA form, the CDR3 reads TGTGCCAGCGGAACGGGACAGGGGGTGAGGGAGCAGTACTTC.

The V gene is TRBV19, the J gene TRBJ1-1; tentatively, D is TRBD1 (5 bases). V lost 0 bases to trimming and J lost 4 bases, with 12 bases between them. Germline V lookup: CDR1 LNHDA, CDR2 SQIVND (reference sequence). The CDR3 is 15 amino acids. The DNA for the CDR3 is TGTGCCAGTAGTATAGATCGTAGGGGAGGCACTGAAGCTTTCTTT. Its protein product is CASSIDRRGGTEAFF. The variable domain in full, completed from reference TRBV19 and TRBJ1-1, reads DGGITQSPKYLFRKEGQNVTLSCEQNLNHDAMYWYRQDPGQGLRLIYYSQIVNDFQKGDIAEGYSVSREKKESFPLTVTSAQKNPTAFYLCASSIDRRGGTEAFFGQGTRLTVV.

The rearrangement joins TRBV6-5 to TRBJ2-2; TRBD2 is a possible D gene (5 bases). V lost 10 bases and J 12 bases, leaving 18 bases between the germline ends. Per the germline V gene, CDR1 is MNHEY and CDR2 is SVGAGI. CDR3 size: 12 residues. CDR3 protein: CATRRREGKLFF. CDR3 nucleotide sequence: TGTGCCACCCGGAGGAGAGAGGGCAAGCTGTTTTTT.

V usage is TRBV5-1 and J usage is TRBJ2-7; 11 bases match TRBD2. The CDR3 has 16 amino acids. V lost 2 bases to trimming and J lost 0 bases; unmatched junction nucleotides: 4. Germline V gene lookup returns CDR1 SGHRS and CDR2 YFSETQ. CDR3 residues: CASSFYSGGASYEQYF. In nucleotides, the CDR3 is TGCGCCAGCAGCTTCTATAGCGGGGGGGCCTCCTACGAGCAGTACTTC. The full variable domain, its missing parts supplied by reference TRBV5-1 and TRBJ2-7, is KAGVTQTPRYLIKTRGQQVTLSCSPISGHRSVSWYQQTPGQGLQFLFEYFSETQRNKGNFPGRFSGRQFSNSRSEMNVSTLELGDSALYLCASSFYSGGASYEQYFGPGTRLTVT.

V usage is TRBV5-6 and J usage is TRBJ1-1, with D possibly TRBD1 on 6 matching bases. Trimming removed 0 bases from V and 12 bases from J, with 15 bases in between. This CDR3 is built from 13 residues. From germline, CDR1 is SGHDT and CDR2 YYEEEE. CDR3: CASSLDQGRVTFF. The CDR3 coding sequence is TGTGCCAGCAGCTTGGATCAGGGGAGGGTAACTTTCTTT.

The chain combines TRBV5-1 with TRBJ1-4, with 7 bases lining up with TRBD1. The ends lost 5 bases at V and 3 bases at J; junction bases unmatched: 4. The CDR3 extends over 14 amino acids. Germline values: CDR1 SGHRS, CDR2 YFSETQ. The CDR3 DNA is TGCGCCAGCAGGTTACAGGGGTCTAATGAAAAACTGTTTTTT. Translation gives CASRLQGSNEKLFF.

This rearrangement joins TRBV5-1 to TRBJ1-3; D call uncertain. V gave up 4 bases and J gave up 6 bases, with 11 bases separating them. Germline V gene sequence: CDR1 SGHRS, CDR2 YFSETQ. The CDR3 length is 13 residues. The CDR3 loop reads CASSGGKANTIYF. For the CDR3, the DNA is TGCGCCAGCAGCGGAGGGAAAGCAAACACCATATATTTT.

The chain links TRBV5-4 to TRBJ1-4; 7 bases fit TRBD1. The germline V gene has CDR1 SGHNT and CDR2 YYREEE (reference sequence). V dropped 0 bases and J dropped 10; count of bases not matched to a gene: 12. This CDR3 has 16 residues. CDR3 sequence: CASSLGTGDLSRKLFF. The CDR3 nucleotides read TGTGCCAGCAGCTTGGGAACAGGGGATCTCTCTCGAAAACTGTTTTTT.

The CDR3 protein is CASRIQPAGNYGYTF. In nucleotides, the CDR3 is TGTGCCAGTAGAATACAGCCGGCGGGGAACTATGGCTACACCTTC. The chain joins TRBV19 to TRBJ1-2; D is undetermined. The CDR3 loop spans 15 amino acids. Germline V gene lookup returns CDR1 LNHDA and CDR2 SQIVND (reference sequence). The V and J ends lost 6 bases and 2 bases respectively, with 16 bases between them.

The chain combines TRBV7-8 with TRBJ1-1; D gene unclear. Germline-derived CDR1 and CDR2 are SGHVS and FQNEAQ. The CDR3 is made up of 13 amino acids. Trimming removed 3 bases from V and 10 bases from J, with 15 bases in between. Here the CDR3 reads CASSFRERTIAFF. The CDR3 DNA reads as TGTGCCAGCAGCTTTAGGGAGCGGACGATAGCTTTCTTT.

This chain connects TRBV5-4 to TRBJ2-5; D may be TRBD1 (6 bases). V shed 4 bases and J shed 4 bases, with 17 bases lying between them. Germline V CDR1 and CDR2: SGHNT, YYREEE (reference sequence). This CDR3 is 15 amino acids long. DNA of the CDR3: TGTGCCAGCAGCCACAGGGCTGGACTTACAGAGACCCAGTACTTC. This encodes CASSHRAGLTETQYF.

This clone was observed a handful of times. J is TRBJ1-5 and V is TRBV2; no clear D gene. The germline CDR1 and CDR2 sequences are SNHLY and FYNNEI. This CDR3 region has 13 residues. Trimming removed 2 bases from V and 6 bases from J, with 8 bases in between. The CDR3 DNA sequence: TGTGCCAGCAGTGAAAACAGCCCTCAGCCCCAGCATTTT. Translating gives CASSENSPQPQHF.

J is TRBJ1-3 and V is TRBV30; possible D gene TRBD1, 5 bases. Germline assignment: CDR1 GTSNPN and CDR2 SVGIG (reference sequence). V dropped 0 bases and J dropped 2 bases, with 14 bases sitting between them. The CDR3 loop spans 16 amino acids. CDR3 in amino acids: CAWSVGHLLTGNTIYF. The DNA of the CDR3 is TGTGCCTGGAGTGTAGGACATCTCCTGACTGGAAACACCATATATTTT.

The chain carries TRBV9 and TRBJ2-1; 8 positions match TRBD2. The CDR3 is 18 residues long. With V trimmed by 4 bases and J by 0 bases, 12 bases remained unmatched. Looked up from germline, CDR1 is SGDLS and CDR2 is YYNGEE. CDR3 in amino acids: CASSTRGSGVSSYNEQFF. The CDR3 DNA is TGTGCCAGCAGCACCCGGGGTAGCGGGGTATCCTCCTACAATGAGCAGTTCTTC.

This sequence joins TRBV5-1 and TRBJ1-4; a weak D match, TRBD1 (5 bases). Between the trimmed V and J ends, which lost 5 bases and 0 bases, there was a span of 8 bases. From germline, CDR1 is SGHRS and CDR2 YFSETQ. The CDR3 covers 14 residues. CDR3 DNA: TGCGCCAGCAGTGCGACAGCAACTAATGAAAAACTGTTTTTT. This gives the protein CASSATATNEKLFF.

The V gene is TRBV5-1, the J gene TRBJ1-6, with a tentative D call TRBD1 (6 bases). The V gene lost 7 bases and the J gene lost 5 bases, with 13 bases spanning the gap. Per germline, CDR1 SGHRS and CDR2 YFSETQ. The CDR3 totals 14 residues. Written as DNA, the CDR3 is TGCGCCAGCTCTGAAGGGGGTGATAATTCACCCCTCCACTTT. Protein product: CASSEGGDNSPLHF.

This clone showed up just a few times. The chain carries TRBV30 and TRBJ2-7; TRBD1 might be the D (5 bases). V lost 1 base and J 2 bases, leaving 12 bases between the germline ends. There are 14 residues in the CDR3. Germline V gene data show CDR1 as GTSNPN and CDR2 as SVGIG (reference sequence). The CDR3 coding sequence is TGTGCCTGGAGTGCCGACAGCCGTACCTACGAGCAGTACTTC. It translates to CAWSADSRTYEQYF. The full variable domain, with the rest looked up from reference TRBV30 and TRBJ2-7, is SQTIHQWPATLVQPVGSPLSLECTVEGTSNPNLYWYRQAAGRGLQLLFYSVGIGQISSEVPQNLSASRPQDRQFILSSKKLLLSDSGFYLCAWSADSRTYEQYFGPGTRLTVT.

The gene calls are TRBV29-1 and TRBJ1-1; a weak D match, TRBD1 (6 bases). V lost 5 bases and J lost 3, with 13 bases in between. The CDR3 extends over 13 amino acids. Looked up from germline, CDR1 is SQVTM and CDR2 is ANQGSEA. The CDR3 nucleotides are TGCAGCGTTCTTCAGGGGTTGTACACTGAAGCTTTCTTT. It encodes CSVLQGLYTEAFF.